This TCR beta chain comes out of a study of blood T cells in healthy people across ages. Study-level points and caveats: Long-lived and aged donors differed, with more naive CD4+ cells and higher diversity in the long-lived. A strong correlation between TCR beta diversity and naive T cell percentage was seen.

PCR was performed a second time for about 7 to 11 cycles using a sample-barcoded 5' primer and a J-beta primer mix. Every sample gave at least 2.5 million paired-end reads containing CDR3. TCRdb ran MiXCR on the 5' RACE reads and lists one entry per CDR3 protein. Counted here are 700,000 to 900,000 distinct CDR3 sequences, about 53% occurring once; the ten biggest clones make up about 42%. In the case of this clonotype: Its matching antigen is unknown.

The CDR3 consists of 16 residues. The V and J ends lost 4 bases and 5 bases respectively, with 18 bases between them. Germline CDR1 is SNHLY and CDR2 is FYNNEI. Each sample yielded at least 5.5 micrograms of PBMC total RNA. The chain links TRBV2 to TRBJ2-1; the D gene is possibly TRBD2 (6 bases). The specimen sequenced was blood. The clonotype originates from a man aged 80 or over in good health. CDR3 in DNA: TGTGCCAGCAGTGTTCTGGCGGGAATCAGGGACAATGAGCAGTTCTTC. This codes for CASSVLAGIRDNEQFF. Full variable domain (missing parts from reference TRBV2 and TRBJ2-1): EPEVTQTPSHQVTQMGQEVILRCVPISNHLYFYWYRQILGQKVEFLVSFYNNEISEKSEIFDDQFSVERPDGSNFTLKIRSTKLEDSAMYFCASSVLAGIRDNEQFFGPGTRLTVL.